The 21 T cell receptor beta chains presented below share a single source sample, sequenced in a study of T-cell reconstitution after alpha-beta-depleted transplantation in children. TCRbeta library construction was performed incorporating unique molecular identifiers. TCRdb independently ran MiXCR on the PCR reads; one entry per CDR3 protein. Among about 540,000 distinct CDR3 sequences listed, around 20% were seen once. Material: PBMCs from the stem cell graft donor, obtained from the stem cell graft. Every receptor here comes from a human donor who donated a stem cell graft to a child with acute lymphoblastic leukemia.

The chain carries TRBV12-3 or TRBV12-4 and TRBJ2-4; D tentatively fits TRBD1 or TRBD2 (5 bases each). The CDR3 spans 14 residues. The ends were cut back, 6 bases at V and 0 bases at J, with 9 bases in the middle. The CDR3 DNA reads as TGTGCCAGCAGAACCGGGACAGCCAAAAACATTCAGTACTTC. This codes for CASRTGTAKNIQYF.

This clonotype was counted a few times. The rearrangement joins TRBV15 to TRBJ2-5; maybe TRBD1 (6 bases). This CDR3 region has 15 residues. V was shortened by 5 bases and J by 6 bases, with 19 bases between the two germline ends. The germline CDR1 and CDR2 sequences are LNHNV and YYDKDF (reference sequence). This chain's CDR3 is CATSPAGAMGKTQYF. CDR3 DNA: TGTGCCACCAGCCCCGCAGGGGCCATGGGAAAGACCCAGTACTTC.

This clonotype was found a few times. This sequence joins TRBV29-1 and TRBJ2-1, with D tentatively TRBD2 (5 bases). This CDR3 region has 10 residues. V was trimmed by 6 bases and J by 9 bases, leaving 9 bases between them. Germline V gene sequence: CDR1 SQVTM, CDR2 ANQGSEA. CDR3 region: CSVGKGEQFF. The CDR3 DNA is TGCAGCGTCGGGAAGGGTGAGCAGTTCTTC.

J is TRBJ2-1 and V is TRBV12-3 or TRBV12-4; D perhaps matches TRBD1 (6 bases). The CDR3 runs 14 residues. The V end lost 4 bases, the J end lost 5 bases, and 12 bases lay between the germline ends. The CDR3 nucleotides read TGTGCCAGCAGTTCAGGGGACGGAGACAATGAGCAGTTCTTC. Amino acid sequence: CASSSGDGDNEQFF.

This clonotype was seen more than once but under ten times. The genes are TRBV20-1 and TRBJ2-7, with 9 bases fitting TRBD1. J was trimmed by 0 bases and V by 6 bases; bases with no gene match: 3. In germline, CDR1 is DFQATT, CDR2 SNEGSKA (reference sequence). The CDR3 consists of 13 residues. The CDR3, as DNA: TGCAGTGCCGGGGACAGGGCCTCCTACGAGCAGTACTTC. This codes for CSAGDRASYEQYF.

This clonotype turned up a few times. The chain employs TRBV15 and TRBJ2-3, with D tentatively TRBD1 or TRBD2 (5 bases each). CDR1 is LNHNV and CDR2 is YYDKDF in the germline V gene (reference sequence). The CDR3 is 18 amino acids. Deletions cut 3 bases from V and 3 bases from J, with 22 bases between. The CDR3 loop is CATSSEHEGPFYTDTQYF. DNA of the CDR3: TGTGCCACCAGCAGTGAACACGAGGGACCCTTTTATACAGATACGCAGTATTTT.

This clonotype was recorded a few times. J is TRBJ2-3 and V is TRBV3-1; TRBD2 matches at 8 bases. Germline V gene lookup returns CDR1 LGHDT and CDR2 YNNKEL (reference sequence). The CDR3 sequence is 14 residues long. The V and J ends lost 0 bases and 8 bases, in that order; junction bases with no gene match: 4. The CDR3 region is CASSQDIGTSTQYF. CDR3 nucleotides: TGTGCCAGCAGCCAAGATATTGGGACTAGTACGCAGTATTTT.

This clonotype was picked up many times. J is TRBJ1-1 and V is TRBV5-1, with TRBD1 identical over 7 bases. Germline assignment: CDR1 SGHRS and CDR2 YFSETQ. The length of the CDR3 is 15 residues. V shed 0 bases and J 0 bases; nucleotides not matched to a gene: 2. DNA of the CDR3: TGCGCCAGCAGCTTGGAGGGACAGCTGAACACTGAAGCTTTCTTT. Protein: CASSLEGQLNTEAFF.

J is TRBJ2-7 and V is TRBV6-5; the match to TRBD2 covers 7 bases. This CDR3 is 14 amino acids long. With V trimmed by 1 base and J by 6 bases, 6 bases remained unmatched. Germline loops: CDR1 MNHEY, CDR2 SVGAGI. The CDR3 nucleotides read TGTGCCAGCAGTTACTTTGGCGGGAGTACCGAGCAGTACTTC. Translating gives CASSYFGGSTEQYF.

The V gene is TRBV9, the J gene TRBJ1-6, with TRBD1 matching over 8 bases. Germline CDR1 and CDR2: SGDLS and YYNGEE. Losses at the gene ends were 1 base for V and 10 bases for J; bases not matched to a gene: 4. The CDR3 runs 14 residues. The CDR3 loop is CASSVSGGGSPLHF. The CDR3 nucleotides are TGTGCCAGCAGCGTATCAGGGGGCGGCTCACCCCTCCACTTT.

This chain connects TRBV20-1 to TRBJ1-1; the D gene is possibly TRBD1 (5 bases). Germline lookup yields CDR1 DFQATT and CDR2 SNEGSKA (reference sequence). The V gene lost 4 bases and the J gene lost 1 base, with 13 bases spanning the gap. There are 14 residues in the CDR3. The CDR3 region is CSAIYPGGNTEAFF. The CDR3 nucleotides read TGCAGTGCTATCTATCCGGGGGGGAACACTGAAGCTTTCTTT.

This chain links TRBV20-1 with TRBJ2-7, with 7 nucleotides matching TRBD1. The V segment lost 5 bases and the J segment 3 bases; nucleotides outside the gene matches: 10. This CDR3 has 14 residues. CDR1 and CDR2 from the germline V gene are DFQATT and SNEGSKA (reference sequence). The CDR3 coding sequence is TGCAGTGCTCCCGATCCCGGGACAGACTACGAGCAGTACTTC. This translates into CSAPDPGTDYEQYF.

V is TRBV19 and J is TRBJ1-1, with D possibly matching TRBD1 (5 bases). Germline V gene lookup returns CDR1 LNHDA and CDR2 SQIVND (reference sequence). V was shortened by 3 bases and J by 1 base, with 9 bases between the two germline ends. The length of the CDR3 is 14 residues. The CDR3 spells CASSILGGNTEAFF. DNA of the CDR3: TGTGCCAGTAGTATTCTGGGGGGGAACACTGAAGCTTTCTTT.

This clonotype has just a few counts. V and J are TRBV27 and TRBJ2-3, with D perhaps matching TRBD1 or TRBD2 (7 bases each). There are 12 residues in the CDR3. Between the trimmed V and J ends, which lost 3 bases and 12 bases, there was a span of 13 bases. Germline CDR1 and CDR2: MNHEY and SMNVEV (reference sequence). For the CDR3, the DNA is TGTGCCAGCAGTTTGGGGGGGACAGTTCAGTATTTT. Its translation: CASSLGGTVQYF.

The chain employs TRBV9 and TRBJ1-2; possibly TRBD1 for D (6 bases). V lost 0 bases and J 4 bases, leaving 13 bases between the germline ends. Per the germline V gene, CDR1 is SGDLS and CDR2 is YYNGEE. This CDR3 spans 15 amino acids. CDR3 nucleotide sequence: TGTGCCAGCAGCGTAGCTCATACAGGGCCCTATGGCTACACCTTC. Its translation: CASSVAHTGPYGYTF.

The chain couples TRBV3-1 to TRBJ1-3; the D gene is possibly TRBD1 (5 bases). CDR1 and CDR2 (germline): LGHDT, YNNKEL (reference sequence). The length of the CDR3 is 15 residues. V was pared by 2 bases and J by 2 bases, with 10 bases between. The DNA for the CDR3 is TGTGCCAGCAGCCAACATACGACAGCTGGAAACACCATATATTTT. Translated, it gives CASSQHTTAGNTIYF. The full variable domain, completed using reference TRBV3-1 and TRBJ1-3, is DTAVSQTPKYLVTQMGNDKSIKCEQNLGHDTMYWYKQDSKKFLKIMFSYNNKELIINETVPNRFSPKSPDKAHLNLHINSLELGDSAVYFCASSQHTTAGNTIYFGEGSWLTVV.

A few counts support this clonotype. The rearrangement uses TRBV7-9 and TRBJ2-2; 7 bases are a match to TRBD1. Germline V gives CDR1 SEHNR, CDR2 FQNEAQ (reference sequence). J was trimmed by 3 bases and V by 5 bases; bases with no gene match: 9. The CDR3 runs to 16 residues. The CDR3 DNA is TGTGCCAGCAGCCTCCGCTGGGGGACAGACACCGGGGAGCTGTTTTTT. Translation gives CASSLRWGTDTGELFF.

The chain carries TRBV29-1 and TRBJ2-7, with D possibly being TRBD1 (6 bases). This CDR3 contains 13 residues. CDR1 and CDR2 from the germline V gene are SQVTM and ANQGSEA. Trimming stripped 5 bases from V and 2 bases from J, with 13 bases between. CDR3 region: CSVFLTGPYEQYF. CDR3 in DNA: TGCAGCGTTTTCCTCACAGGGCCCTACGAGCAGTACTTC.

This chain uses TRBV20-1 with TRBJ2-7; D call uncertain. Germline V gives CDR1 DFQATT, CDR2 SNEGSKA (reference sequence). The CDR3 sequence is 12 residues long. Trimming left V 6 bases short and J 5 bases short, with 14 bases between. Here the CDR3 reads CSAEAAPDEQYF. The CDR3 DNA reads TGCAGTGCGGAAGCCGCGCCTGACGAGCAGTACTTC.

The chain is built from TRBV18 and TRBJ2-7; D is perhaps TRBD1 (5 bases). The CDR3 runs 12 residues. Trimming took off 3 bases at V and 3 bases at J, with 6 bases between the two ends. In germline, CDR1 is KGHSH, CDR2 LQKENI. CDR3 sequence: CASSPDIYEQYF. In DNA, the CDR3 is TGTGCCAGCTCACCGGACATCTACGAGCAGTACTTC. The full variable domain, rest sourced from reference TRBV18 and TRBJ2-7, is NAGVMQNPRHLVRRRGQEARLRCSPMKGHSHVYWYRQLPEEGLKFMVYLQKENIIDESGMPKERFSAEFPKEGPSILRIQQVVRGDSAAYFCASSPDIYEQYFGPGTRLTVT.

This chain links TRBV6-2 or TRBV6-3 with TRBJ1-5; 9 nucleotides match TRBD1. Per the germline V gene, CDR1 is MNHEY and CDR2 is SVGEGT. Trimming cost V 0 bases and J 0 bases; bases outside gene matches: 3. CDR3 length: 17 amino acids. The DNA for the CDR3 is TGTGCCAGCAGTTACTCGACGGGACAGGGTAGCAATCAGCCCCAGCATTTT. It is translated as CASSYSTGQGSNQPQHF.